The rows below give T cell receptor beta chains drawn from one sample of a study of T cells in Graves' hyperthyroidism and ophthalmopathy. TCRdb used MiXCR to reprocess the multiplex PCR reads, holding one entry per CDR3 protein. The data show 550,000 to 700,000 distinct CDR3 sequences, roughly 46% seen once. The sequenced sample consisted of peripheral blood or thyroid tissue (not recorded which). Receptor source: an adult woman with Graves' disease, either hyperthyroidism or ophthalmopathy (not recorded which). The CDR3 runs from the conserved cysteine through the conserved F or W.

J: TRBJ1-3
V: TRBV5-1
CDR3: CASSPIAGYGNTIYF

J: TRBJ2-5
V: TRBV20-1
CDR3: CSASSGEWETQYF

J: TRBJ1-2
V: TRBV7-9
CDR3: CASSLGSGGYGYTF

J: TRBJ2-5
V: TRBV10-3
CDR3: CATTDRQETQYF

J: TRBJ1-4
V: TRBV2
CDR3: CASRGLGTNEKLFF

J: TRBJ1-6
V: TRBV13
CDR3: CARVAGTSPLHF

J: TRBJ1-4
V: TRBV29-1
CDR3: CSVGGGAGEKLFF

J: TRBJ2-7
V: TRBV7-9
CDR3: CASSQARESSYEQYF

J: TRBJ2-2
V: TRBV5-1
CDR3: CASRHSKNTGELFF

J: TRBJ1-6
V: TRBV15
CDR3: CASSLAGGSPLHF

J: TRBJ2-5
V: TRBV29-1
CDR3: CSVSRNQETQYF

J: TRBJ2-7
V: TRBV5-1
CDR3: CASSLAAASGRHYEQYF

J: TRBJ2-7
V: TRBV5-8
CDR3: CASSLVGWSSNQPQQYF

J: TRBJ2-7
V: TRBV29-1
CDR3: CSSWDRRTSVNEQYF

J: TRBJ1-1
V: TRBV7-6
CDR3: CASSLVGGGRTEAFF

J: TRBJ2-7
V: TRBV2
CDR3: CASSEPWGVYEQYF

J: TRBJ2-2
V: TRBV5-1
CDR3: CASSPGTTNTGELFF

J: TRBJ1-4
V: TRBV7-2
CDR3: CASRSTNEKLFF

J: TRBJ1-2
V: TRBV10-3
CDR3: CAMRLGGGGGYTF

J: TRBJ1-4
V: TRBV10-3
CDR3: CAISLGANEKLFF

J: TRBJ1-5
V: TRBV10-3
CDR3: CAIRDGGSGGPQHF

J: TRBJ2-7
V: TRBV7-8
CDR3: CASSLGGLAGASYEQYF

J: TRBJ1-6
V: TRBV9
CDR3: CASSDRTGSDSPLHF

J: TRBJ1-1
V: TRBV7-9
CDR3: CASSFTFGMNTEAFF

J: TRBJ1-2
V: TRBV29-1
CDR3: CSVDGTGIYGYTF

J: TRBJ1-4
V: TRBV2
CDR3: CASSEFRTGAGRGKLFF

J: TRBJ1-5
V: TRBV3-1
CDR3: CASSFGTGANQPQHF

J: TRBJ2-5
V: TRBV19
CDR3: CASSMGFQETQYF

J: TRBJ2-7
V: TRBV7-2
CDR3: CASSLARTGGHEQYF

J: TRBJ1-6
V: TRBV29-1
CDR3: CSATQGNNNSPLHF

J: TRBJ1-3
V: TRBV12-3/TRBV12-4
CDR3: CASSFFEGAGNTIYF

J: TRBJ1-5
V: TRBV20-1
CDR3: CSARGEYQPQHF

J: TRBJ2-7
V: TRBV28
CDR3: CASSTPSYEQYF

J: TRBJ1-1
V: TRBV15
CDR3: CATSRQEYPEAFF

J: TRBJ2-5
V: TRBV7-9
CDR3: CASSLPSRETQYF

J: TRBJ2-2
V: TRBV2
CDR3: CASREGENTGELFF

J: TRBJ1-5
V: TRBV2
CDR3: CASSEGTDRSQPQHF

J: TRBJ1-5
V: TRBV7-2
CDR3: CASSFTGGSGNQPQHF

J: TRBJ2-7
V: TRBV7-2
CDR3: CASSRDVDSYEQYF

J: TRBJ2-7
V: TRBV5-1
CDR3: CASSPGTARGYEQYF

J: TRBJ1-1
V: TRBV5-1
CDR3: CASSLVGKRDTEAFF

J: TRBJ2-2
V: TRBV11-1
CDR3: CASSLISGFDTGELFF

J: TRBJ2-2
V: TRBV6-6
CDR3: CASSEGLAGNTGELFF

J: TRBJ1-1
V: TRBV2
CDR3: CASSVSPTRADTEAFF

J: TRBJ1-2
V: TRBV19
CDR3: CASSIYRRTPIGQQGGYTF

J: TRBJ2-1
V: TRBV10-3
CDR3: CAISDRDEQFF

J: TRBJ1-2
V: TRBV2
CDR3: CASIKEWSDSGYTF

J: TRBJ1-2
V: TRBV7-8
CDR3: CASSLEDRGNYGYTF

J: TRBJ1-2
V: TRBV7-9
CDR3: CASSLDEGYTF

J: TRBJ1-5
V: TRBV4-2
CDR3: CASSQDRYNQPQHF

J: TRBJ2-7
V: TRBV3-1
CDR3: CASSQTGLAHF

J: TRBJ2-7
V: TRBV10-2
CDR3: CAISDVGQGVDEQYF

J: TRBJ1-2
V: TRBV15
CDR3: CATSSLPAGSYGYTF